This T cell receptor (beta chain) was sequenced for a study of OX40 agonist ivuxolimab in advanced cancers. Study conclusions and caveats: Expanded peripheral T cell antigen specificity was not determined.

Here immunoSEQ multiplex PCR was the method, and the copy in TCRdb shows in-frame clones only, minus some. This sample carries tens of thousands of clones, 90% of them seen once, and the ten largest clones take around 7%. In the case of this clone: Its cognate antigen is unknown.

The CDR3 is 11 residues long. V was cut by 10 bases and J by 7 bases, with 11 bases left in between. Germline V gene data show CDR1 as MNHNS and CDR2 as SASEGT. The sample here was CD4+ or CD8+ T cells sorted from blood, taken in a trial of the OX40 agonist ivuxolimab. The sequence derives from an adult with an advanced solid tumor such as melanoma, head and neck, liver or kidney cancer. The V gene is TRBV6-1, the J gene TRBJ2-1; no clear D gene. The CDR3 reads CATDFMNEQFF. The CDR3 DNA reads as TGTGCCACCGATTTCATGAATGAGCAGTTCTTC.